The 10 T cell receptor beta chains below come from one sample, sequenced in a study of shared T cell receptors in the human thymus. Clones were read by immunoSEQ multiplex PCR, and TCRdb kept only the in-frame ones, dropping some. The sample has hundreds of thousands of clones; 70% to 90% are singletons. These data also featured in a second study, about human thymus T cells.

The sample was thymocytes. The source of these receptors is a boy under two years old with a congenital heart defect.

V usage is TRBV25-1 and J usage is TRBJ2-1; tentative D call: TRBD2 (6 bases). CDR3 length: 14 residues. Trimming shortened V by 3 bases and J by 9 bases, and 15 bases separated the two germline ends. Germline values: CDR1 MGHDK, CDR2 SYGVNS. CDR3 in DNA: TGTGCCAGCAGTGATCCGGGACTCTTCGGTGAGCAGTTCTTC. Translation gives CASSDPGLFGEQFF. The entire variable domain, with the rest obtained from reference TRBV25-1 and TRBJ2-1, is as follows: EADIYQTPRYLVIGTGKKITLECSQTMGHDKMYWYQQDPGMELHLIHYSYGVNSTEKGDLSSESTVSRIRTEHFPLTLESARPSHTSQYLCASSDPGLFGEQFFGPGTRLTVL.

The rearrangement uses TRBV7-6 and TRBJ2-3; 10 nucleotides line up with TRBD2. The V gene end was trimmed by 1 base and the J gene end by 3 bases; junction bases not matched to a gene: 10. Per germline, CDR1 SGHVS and CDR2 FNYEAQ. The CDR3 spans 18 residues. The CDR3: CASSLGGLASWITDTQYF. The CDR3 DNA reads TGTGCCAGCAGCTTAGGGGGACTAGCGTCTTGGATTACAGATACGCAGTATTTT.

The chain combines TRBV4-1 with TRBJ1-5; unclear D gene. Germline CDR1 reads MGHRA; CDR2 reads YSYEKL. The CDR3 extends over 15 amino acids. V gave up 0 bases and J gave up 6 bases, with 12 bases separating them. For the CDR3, the DNA is TGCGCCAGCAGCCAAGAACCGGGGAAGATTCAGCCCCAGCATTTT. Its translation is CASSQEPGKIQPQHF.

The chain uses TRBV14 and TRBJ2-3; D is possibly TRBD2 (5 bases). The germline CDR1 and CDR2 sequences are SGHDN and FVKESK. V was cut by 0 bases and J by 2 bases, with 12 bases left in between. CDR3 length equals 16 residues. CDR3: CASSQDISGYTDTQYF. CDR3 sequence (DNA): TGTGCCAGCAGCCAAGATATCAGCGGTTACACAGATACGCAGTATTTT.

This rearrangement joins TRBV4-3 to TRBJ2-1; D unclear. Trimming shortened V by 4 bases and J by 5 bases, and 9 bases separated the two germline ends. The CDR3 contains 13 residues. Germline V CDR1 and CDR2: LGHNA, YSLEER. The CDR3 coding sequence is TGCGCCAGCAGCCCAGAGAGGAACAATGAGCAGTTCTTC. Protein sequence: CASSPERNNEQFF.

The J gene is TRBJ2-1, the V gene TRBV4-2; perhaps TRBD1 as D (6 bases). The CDR3 extends over 15 amino acids. The V end was cut by 4 bases, the J end by 8 bases, with 18 bases between. Germline values: CDR1 LGHNA, CDR2 YNFKEQ. Written as DNA, the CDR3 is TGTGCCAGCAGCCCCATACAGGGCCACGTGGATGAGCAGTTCTTC. It specifies CASSPIQGHVDEQFF.

The chain uses TRBV14 and TRBJ2-3, with a tentative D call TRBD1 (6 bases). V lost 0 bases, J lost 0 bases, and 10 bases lay in between. Germline V gene sequence: CDR1 SGHDN, CDR2 FVKESK. The CDR3 sequence is 16 residues long. The CDR3 is CASSQEGATSTDTQYF. Here the CDR3 DNA reads TGTGCCAGCAGCCAAGAGGGGGCCACTAGCACAGATACGCAGTATTTT.

This sequence joins TRBV7-2 and TRBJ1-2, with 10 nucleotides matching TRBD1. The CDR3 covers 17 residues. Germline CDR1 reads SGHTA; CDR2 reads FQGNSA. The V segment lost 1 base and the J segment 2 bases; nucleotides outside the gene matches: 7. The DNA for the CDR3 is TGTGCCAGCAGCTTAGTGAGACAGGGGGCCTCGAACTATGGCTACACCTTC. This gives the protein CASSLVRQGASNYGYTF.

The chain employs TRBV5-1 and TRBJ1-1; 8 positions agree with TRBD1. The length of the CDR3 is 15 residues. Per the germline V gene, CDR1 is SGHRS and CDR2 is YFSETQ. The ends lost 0 bases at V and 1 base at J; junction bases unmatched: 2. The CDR3: CASSLAGQGNTEAFF. The CDR3 DNA follows: TGCGCCAGCAGCTTGGCCGGACAGGGGAACACTGAAGCTTTCTTT.

V is TRBV9 and J is TRBJ2-5; a possible D gene is TRBD2 (5 bases). The length of the CDR3 is 15 residues. Germline V gene lookup returns CDR1 SGDLS and CDR2 YYNGEE. V gave up 3 bases and J gave up 1 base, with 13 bases separating them. Written as DNA, the CDR3 is TGTGCCAGCAGCGACCGGGGAAGCCCCCAAGAGACCCAGTACTTC. Protein sequence: CASSDRGSPQETQYF.